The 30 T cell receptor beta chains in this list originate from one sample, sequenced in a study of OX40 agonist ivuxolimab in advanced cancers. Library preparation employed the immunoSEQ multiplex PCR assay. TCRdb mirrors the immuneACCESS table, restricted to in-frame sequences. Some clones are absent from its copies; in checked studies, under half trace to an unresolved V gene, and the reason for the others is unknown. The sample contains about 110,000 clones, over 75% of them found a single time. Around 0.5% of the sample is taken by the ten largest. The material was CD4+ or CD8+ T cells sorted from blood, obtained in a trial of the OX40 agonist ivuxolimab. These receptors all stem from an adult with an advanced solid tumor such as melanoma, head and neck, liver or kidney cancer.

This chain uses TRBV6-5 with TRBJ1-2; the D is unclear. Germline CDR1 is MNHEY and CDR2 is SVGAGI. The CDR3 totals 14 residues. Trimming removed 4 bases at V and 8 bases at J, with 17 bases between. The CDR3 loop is CASSSSLLRGGYTF. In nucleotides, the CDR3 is TGTGCCAGCAGTTCATCCCTCCTCAGAGGAGGCTACACCTTC.

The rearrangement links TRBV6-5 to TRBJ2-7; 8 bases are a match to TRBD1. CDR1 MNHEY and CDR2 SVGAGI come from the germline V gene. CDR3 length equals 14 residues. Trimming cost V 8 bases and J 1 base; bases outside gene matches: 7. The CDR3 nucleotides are TGTGCCAGCCGAAGATGGACAGGGTCCTACGAGCAGTACTTC. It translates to CASRRWTGSYEQYF.

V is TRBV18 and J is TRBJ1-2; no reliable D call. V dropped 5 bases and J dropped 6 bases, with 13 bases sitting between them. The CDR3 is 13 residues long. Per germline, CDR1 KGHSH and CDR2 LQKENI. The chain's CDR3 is CASSEQALDGYTF. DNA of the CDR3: TGTGCCAGCTCAGAGCAGGCGCTCGATGGCTACACCTTC.

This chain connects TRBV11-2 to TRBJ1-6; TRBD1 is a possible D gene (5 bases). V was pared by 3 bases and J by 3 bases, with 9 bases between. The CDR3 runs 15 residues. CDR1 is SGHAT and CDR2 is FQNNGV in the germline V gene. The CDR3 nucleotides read TGTGCCAGCAGCTTGGCGGGGCTCTATAATTCACCCCTCCACTTT. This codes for CASSLAGLYNSPLHF.

CDR3 DNA: TGTGCCAGCAGCGGCCGGACTAGCGGGGGGGGATACAATGAGCAGTTCTTC. This codes for CASSGRTSGGGYNEQFF. The V and J genes are TRBV7-2 and TRBJ2-1, with 15 nucleotides matching TRBD2. CDR3 length: 17 residues. Germline CDR1 is SGHTA and CDR2 is FQGNSA. Trimming at V came to 5 bases and at J to 4 bases, leaving 6 bases not matched to a gene.

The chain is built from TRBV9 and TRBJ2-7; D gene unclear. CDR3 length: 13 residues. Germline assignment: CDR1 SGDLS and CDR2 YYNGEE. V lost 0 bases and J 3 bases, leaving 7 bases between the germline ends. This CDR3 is CASSVGHGYEQYF. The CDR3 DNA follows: TGTGCCAGCAGCGTAGGTCATGGCTACGAGCAGTACTTC.

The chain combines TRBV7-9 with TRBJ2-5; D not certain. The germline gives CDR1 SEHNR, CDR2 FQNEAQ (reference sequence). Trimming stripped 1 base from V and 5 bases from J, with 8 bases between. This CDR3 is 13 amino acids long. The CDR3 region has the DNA TGTGCCAGCAGCTTAGTGGGGTCGGAGACCCAGTACTTC. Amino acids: CASSLVGSETQYF. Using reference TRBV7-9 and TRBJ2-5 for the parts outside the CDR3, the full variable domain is DTGVSQNPRHKITKRGQNVTFRCDPISEHNRLYWYRQTLGQGPEFLTYFQNEAQLEKSRLLSDRFSAERPKGSFSTLEIQRTEQGDSAMYLCASSLVGSETQYFGPGTRLLVL.

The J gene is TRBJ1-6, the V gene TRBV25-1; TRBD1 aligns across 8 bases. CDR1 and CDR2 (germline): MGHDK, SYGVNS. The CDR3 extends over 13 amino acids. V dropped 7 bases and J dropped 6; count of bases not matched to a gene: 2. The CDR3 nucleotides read TGTGCCAGCAAAGGGACAGGTAATTCACCCCTCCACTTT. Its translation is CASKGTGNSPLHF.

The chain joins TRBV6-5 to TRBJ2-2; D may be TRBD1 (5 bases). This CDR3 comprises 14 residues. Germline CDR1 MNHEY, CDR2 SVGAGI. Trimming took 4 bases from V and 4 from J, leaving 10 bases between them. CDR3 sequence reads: CASSSNQGTGELFF. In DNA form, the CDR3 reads TGTGCCAGCAGTTCGAATCAGGGCACCGGGGAGCTGTTTTTT.

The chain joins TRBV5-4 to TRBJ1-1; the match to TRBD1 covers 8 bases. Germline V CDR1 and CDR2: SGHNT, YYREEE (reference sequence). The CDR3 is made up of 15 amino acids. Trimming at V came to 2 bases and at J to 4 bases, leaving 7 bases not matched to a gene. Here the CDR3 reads CASSFPGGLATEAFF. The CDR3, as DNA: TGTGCCAGCAGCTTCCCAGGGGGCTTAGCCACTGAAGCTTTCTTT. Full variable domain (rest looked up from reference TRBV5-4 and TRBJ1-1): ETGVTQSPTHLIKTRGQQVTLRCSSQSGHNTVSWYQQALGQGPQFIFQYYREEENGRGNFPPRFSGLQFPNYSSELNVNALELDDSALYLCASSFPGGLATEAFFGQGTRLTVV.

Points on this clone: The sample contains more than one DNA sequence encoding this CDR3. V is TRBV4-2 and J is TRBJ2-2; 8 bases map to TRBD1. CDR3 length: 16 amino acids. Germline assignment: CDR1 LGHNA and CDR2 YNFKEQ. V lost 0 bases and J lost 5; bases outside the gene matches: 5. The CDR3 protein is CASSQEGQGATGELFF. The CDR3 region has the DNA TGTGCCAGCAGCCAAGAAGGGCAGGGGGCAACCGGGGAGCTGTTTTTT.

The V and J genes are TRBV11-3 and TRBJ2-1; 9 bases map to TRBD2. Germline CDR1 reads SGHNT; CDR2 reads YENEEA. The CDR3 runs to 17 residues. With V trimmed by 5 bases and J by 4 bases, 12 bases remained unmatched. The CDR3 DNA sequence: TGTGCCAGCAGCCGAGCGGGAGTAGCGGGGGCTTACAATGAGCAGTTCTTC. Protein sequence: CASSRAGVAGAYNEQFF.

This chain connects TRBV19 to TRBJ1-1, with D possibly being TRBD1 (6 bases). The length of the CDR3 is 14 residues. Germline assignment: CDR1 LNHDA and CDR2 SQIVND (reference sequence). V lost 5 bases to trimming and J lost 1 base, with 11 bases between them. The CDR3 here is CASSAEQGNTEAFF. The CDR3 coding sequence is TGTGCCAGTAGTGCAGAACAGGGGAACACTGAAGCTTTCTTT.

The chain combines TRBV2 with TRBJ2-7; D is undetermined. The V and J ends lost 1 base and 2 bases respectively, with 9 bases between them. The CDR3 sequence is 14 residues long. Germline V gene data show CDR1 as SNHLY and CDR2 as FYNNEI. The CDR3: CASSEVDIPYEQYF. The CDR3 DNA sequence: TGTGCCAGCAGTGAAGTCGACATCCCCTACGAGCAGTACTTC.

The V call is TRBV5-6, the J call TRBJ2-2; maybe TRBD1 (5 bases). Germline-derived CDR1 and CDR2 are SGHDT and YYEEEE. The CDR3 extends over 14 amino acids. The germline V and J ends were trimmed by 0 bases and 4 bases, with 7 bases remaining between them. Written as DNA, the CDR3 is TGTGCCAGCAGCTTGGCGACAGTCACCGGGGAGCTGTTTTTT. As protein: CASSLATVTGELFF.

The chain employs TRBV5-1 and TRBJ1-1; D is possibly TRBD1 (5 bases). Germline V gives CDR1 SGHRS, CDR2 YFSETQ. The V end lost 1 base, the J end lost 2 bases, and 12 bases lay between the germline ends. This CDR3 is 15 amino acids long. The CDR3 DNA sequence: TGCGCCAGCAGCTTGTTTGGAGACAGAAACACTGAAGCTTTCTTT. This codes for CASSLFGDRNTEAFF. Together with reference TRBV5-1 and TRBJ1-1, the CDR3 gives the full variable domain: KAGVTQTPRYLIKTRGQQVTLSCSPISGHRSVSWYQQTPGQGLQFLFEYFSETQRNKGNFPGRFSGRQFSNSRSEMNVSTLELGDSALYLCASSLFGDRNTEAFFGQGTRLTVV.

The CDR3, as DNA: TGTGCCAGCAGTTACGGGAGGGTCTATGGCTACACCTTC. Translating gives CASSYGRVYGYTF. J is TRBJ1-2 and V is TRBV6-5; D unresolved. The germline gives CDR1 MNHEY, CDR2 SVGAGI. The germline V and J ends were trimmed by 2 bases and 4 bases, with 8 bases remaining between them. CDR3 size: 13 residues.

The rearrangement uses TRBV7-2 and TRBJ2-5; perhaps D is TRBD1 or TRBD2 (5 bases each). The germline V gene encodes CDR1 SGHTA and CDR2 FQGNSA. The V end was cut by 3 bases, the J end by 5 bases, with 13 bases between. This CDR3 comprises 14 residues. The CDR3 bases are TGTGCCAGCAGCTTTGGGGGAAGTTCGGAGACCCAGTACTTC. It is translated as CASSFGGSSETQYF.

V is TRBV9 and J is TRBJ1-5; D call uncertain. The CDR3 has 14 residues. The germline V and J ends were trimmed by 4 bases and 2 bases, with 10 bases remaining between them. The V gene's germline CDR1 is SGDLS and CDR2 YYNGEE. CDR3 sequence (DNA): TGTGCCAGCAGCCCCGGAGTCGGCAATCAGCCCCAGCATTTT. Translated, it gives CASSPGVGNQPQHF.

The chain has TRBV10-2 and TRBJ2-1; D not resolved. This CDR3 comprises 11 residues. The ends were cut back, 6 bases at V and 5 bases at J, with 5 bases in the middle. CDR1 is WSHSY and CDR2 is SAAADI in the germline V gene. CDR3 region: CASSRDNEQFF. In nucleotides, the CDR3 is TGCGCCAGCAGCCGGGACAATGAGCAGTTCTTC.

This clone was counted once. The CDR3 DNA follows: TGTGCCAGCAGCTTAGCACGGCGGGTTAGCTCCTACAATGAGCAGTTCTTC. It yields the protein CASSLARRVSSYNEQFF. The chain joins TRBV11-2 to TRBJ2-1; the D gene is possibly TRBD2 (5 bases). The CDR3 is 17 amino acids. Trimming stripped 1 base from V and 0 bases from J, with 13 bases between. Germline V lookup: CDR1 SGHAT, CDR2 FQNNGV.

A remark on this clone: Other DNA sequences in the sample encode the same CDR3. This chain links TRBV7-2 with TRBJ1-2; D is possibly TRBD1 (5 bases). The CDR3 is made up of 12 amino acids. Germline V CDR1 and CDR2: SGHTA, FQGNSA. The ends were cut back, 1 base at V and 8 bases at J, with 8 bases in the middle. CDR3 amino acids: CASSLGGGGYTF. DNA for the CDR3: TGTGCCAGCAGCTTAGGGGGCGGCGGCTACACCTTC.

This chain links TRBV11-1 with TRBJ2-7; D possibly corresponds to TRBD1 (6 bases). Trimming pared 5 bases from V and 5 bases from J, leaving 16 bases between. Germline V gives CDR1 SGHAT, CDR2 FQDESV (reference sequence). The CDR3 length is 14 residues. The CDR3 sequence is CASSAQDSLHEQYF. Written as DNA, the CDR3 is TGTGCCAGCAGCGCTCAGGACAGTCTCCACGAGCAGTACTTC.

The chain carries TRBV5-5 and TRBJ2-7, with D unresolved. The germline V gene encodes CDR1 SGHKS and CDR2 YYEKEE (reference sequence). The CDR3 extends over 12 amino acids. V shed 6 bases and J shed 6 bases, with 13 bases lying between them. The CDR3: CASTKAESEQYF. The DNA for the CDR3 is TGTGCCAGCACCAAGGCGGAGAGCGAGCAGTACTTC.

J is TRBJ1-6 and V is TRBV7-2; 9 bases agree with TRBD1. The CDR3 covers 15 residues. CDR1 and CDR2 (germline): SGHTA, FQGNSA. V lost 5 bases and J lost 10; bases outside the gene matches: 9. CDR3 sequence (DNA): TGTGCCAGCAGCACACGACCGGGACAGGGATCACCCCTCCACTTT. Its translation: CASSTRPGQGSPLHF.

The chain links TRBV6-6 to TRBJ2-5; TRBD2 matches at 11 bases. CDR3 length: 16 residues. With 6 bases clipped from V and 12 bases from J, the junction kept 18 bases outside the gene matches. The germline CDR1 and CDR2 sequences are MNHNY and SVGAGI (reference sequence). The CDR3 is CASRSLTSGALQREYF. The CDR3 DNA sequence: TGTGCCAGCAGGAGCCTGACTAGCGGGGCCTTACAGCGGGAGTACTTC.

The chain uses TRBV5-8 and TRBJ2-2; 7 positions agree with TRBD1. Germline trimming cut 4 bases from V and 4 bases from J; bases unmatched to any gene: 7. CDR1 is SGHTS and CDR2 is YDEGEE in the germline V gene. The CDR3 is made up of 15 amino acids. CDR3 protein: CASSPGTARTGELFF. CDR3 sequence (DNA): TGTGCCAGCAGCCCGGGGACAGCGCGCACCGGGGAGCTGTTTTTT.

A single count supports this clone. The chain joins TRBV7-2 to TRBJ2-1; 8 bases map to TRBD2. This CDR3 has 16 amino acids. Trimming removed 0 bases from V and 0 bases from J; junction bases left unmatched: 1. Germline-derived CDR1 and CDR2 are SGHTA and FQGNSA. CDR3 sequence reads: CASSLASGASYNEQFF. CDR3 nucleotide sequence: TGTGCCAGCAGCTTAGCTAGCGGGGCCTCCTACAATGAGCAGTTCTTC.

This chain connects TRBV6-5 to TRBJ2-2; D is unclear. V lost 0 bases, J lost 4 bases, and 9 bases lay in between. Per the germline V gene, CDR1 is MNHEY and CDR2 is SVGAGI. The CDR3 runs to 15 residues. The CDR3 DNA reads TGTGCCAGCAGTTACTCATATGTGGGCACCGGGGAGCTGTTTTTT. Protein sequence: CASSYSYVGTGELFF.

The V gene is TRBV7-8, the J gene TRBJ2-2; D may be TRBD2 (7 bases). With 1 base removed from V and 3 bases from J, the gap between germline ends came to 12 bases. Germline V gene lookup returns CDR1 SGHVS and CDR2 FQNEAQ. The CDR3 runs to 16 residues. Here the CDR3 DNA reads TGTGCCAGCAGCTTAGGACGGGGGGCAGACACCGGGGAGCTGTTTTTT. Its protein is CASSLGRGADTGELFF.